This T cell receptor (beta chain) was observed in a study of OX40 agonist ivuxolimab in advanced cancers. Data came from immunoSEQ multiplex PCR; TCRdb stores just in-frame clones and leaves some out. Among 55,000 to 70,000 clones, about 88% were seen once, and the ten largest hold 0.95% to 1.5%. Looked up from germline, CDR1 is LNHDA and CDR2 is SQIVND (reference sequence). The ends were cut back, 5 bases at V and 0 bases at J, with 14 bases in the middle. This CDR3 is built from 16 residues. The V gene is TRBV19, the J gene TRBJ1-3, with D hard to call. The source is an adult with an advanced solid tumor such as melanoma, head and neck, liver or kidney cancer. Sequenced material: CD4+ or CD8+ T cells sorted from blood, taken in a trial of the OX40 agonist ivuxolimab. DNA of the CDR3: TGTGCCAGTAGTGGAATCCTGTCTCACTCTGGAAACACCATATATTTT. It is translated as CASSGILSHSGNTIYF.